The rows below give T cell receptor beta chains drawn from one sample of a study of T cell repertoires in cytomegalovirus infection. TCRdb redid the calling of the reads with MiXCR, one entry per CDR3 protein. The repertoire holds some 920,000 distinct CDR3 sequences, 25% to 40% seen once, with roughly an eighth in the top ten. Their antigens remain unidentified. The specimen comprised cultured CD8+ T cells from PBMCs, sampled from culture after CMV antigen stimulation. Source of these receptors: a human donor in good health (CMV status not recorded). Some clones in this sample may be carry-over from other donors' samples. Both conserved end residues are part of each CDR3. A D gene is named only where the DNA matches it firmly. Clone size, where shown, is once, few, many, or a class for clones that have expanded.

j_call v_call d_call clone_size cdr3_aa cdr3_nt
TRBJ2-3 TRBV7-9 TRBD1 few CASSLAGQGASGITDTQYF TGTGCCAGCAGCTTAGCGGGACAGGGGGCCTCCGGCATCACAGATACGCAGTATTTT
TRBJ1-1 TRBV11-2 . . CASSLVGEPNTEAFF TGTGCCAGCAGCTTAGTTGGCGAACCGAACACTGAAGCTTTCTTT
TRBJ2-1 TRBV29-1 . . CSVEKGSLVDEQFF TGCAGCGTTGAAAAAGGGTCCCTTGTGGATGAGCAGTTCTTC
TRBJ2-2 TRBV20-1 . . CSARLDLFSTGELFF TGCAGTGCTAGATTAGACTTGTTTAGCACCGGGGAGCTGTTTTTT
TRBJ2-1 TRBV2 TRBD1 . CVSRGTLYNEQFF TGTGTCAGCAGGGGGACCCTTTACAATGAGCAGTTCTTC
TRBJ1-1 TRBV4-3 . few CASSQDVGRDTEAFF TGCGCCAGCAGCCAAGATGTAGGGAGGGACACTGAAGCTTTCTTT
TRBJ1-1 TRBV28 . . CASTSLRENTEAFF TGTGCCAGCACCTCCTTACGAGAGAACACTGAAGCTTTCTTT
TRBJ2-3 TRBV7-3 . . CASSLDGGYQDTDTQYF TGTGCCAGCAGCTTGGACGGGGGATATCAAGACACAGATACGCAGTATTTT
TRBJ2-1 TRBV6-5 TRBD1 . CASSYPVGQGAGGAGGHEQFF TGTGCCAGCAGTTACCCTGTTGGACAGGGGGCAGGGGGGGCCGGGGGACATGAGCAGTTCTTC
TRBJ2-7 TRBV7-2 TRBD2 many CASSLGLAGGEQYF TGTGCCAGCAGCTTAGGACTAGCGGGCGGCGAGCAGTACTTC
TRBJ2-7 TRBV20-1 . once CSAREGRGVTYEQYF TGCAGTGCTAGAGAGGGGAGGGGGGTGACCTACGAGCAGTACTTC
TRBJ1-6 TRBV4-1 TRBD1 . CASSQGQGASPLHF TGCGCCAGCAGCCAAGGACAGGGAGCTTCACCCCTCCACTTT
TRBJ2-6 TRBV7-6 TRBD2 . CASSSGRGANGANVLTF TGTGCCAGCAGCTCCGGGCGGGGGGCAAATGGGGCCAACGTCCTGACTTTC
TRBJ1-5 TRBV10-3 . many CAISEEGPLNQPQHF TGTGCCATCAGTGAGGAGGGACCGCTCAATCAGCCCCAGCATTTT
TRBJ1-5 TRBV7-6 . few CASNPRSGPGKGQPQHF TGTGCCAGCAACCCAAGATCAGGCCCAGGAAAGGGACAGCCCCAGCATTTT
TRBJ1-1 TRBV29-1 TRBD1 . CSVLSGQGYTEAFF TGCAGCGTTCTGTCGGGACAGGGTTACACTGAAGCTTTCTTT
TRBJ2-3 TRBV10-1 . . CASSEMRGTDTQYF TGCGCCAGCAGTGAGATGCGGGGCACAGATACGCAGTATTTT
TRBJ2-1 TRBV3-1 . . CASSQEEKGPRDRQFF TGTGCCAGCAGCCAAGAGGAGAAGGGGCCAAGGGATCGGCAGTTCTTC
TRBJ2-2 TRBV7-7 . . CASSPKTWGTGELFF TGTGCTAGCAGCCCCAAAACGTGGGGCACCGGGGAGCTGTTTTTT
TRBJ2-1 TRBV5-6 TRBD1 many CASSSGQGVYNEQFF TGTGCCAGCAGCTCTGGACAGGGCGTCTACAATGAGCAGTTCTTC
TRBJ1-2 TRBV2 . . CASSEFGSATYGYTF TGTGCCAGCAGTGAATTTGGATCCGCTACCTATGGCTACACCTTC
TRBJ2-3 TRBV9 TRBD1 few CASSGPQGAGRTDTQYF TGTGCCAGCAGTGGGCCACAGGGGGCAGGAAGGACAGATACGCAGTATTTT
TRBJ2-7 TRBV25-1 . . CASTHRVTENEQYF TGTGCCAGCACCCACCGGGTCACAGAAAACGAGCAGTACTTC